This T cell receptor (beta chain) is drawn from a study of T-cell reconstitution after alpha-beta-depleted transplantation in children. Study outcomes and limitations: Some patients owed their high day-60 TCRbeta diversity to surviving recipient T cells and thymic progenitors. Most T-cell counts and diversity one year after the transplant came from T cells that were newly produced. At around two months after transplant, the alpha-beta T cells were reportedly derived from several hundred expanded clones that came from non-depleted graft cells.

For TCRbeta, the library was prepared with unique molecular identifiers. TCRdb reanalysed the PCR reads using MiXCR and keeps one entry per CDR3 protein. The data show approximately 980,000 distinct CDR3 sequences, less than 30% seen once. This clonotype has only one observation. Its antigen is unidentified. The CDR3 length is 16 residues. With 3 bases removed from V and 3 bases from J, the gap between germline ends came to 19 bases. CDR1 and CDR2 (germline): SGHKS, YYEKEE (reference sequence). This sequence originates from a boy less than two years old who had a stem cell transplant for SCID, so the T cells may come from the graft donor. The chain carries TRBV5-5 and TRBJ2-7; D may match TRBD1 or TRBD2 (5 bases each). The material was PBMCs, mostly from graft donor cells, obtained 360 days after TCRalphabeta/CD19-depleted stem cell transplant. CDR3 sequence (DNA): TGTGCCAGCAGCTGGGCCCCAGGGATTGGGAGCTACGAGCAGTACTTC. Protein product: CASSWAPGIGSYEQYF.